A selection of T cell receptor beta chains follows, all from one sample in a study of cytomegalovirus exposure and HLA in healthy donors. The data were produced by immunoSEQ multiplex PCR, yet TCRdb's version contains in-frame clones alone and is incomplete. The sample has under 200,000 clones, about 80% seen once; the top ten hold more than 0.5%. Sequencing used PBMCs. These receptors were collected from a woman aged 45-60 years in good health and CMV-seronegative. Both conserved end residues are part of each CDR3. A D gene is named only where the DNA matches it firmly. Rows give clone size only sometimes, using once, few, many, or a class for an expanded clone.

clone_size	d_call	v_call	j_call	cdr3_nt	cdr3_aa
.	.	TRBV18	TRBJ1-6	TGTGCCAGCTCACCACCGCAGGGTGGCAATTCACCCCTCCACTTT	CASSPPQGGNSPLHF
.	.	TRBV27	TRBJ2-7	TGTGCCAGCAGTACTACCCCGGACAGACCCTACGAGCAGTACTTC	CASSTTPDRPYEQYF
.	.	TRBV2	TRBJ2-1	TGTGCCAGCAGTGGTCCCTCCGCCAGGGTTCGGAATGAGCAGTTCTTC	CASSGPSARVRNEQFF
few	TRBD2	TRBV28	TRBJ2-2	TGTGCCAGCAGGCGCTCTAGCGGGAGGACCGGGGAGCTGTTTTTT	CASRRSSGRTGELFF
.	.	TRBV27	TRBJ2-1	TGTGCCAGCAGTTTAAAGCCTGTCTCCTACAATGAGCAGTTCTTC	CASSLKPVSYNEQFF
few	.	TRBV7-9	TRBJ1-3	TGTGCCAGCAGCTCTAGGCGGGGAACCTCTGGAAACACCATATATTTT	CASSSRRGTSGNTIYF
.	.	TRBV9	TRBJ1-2	TGTGCCAGCAGCGGCGGGGGTTATGGCTACACCTTC	CASSGGGYGYTF
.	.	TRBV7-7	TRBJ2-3	TGTGCCAGCAGCTTAGACAGGGTGGATACGCAGTATTTT	CASSLDRVDTQYF
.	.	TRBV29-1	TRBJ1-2	TGCAGCGTAGTGGCGGAGGACTATGGCTACACCTTC	CSVVAEDYGYTF
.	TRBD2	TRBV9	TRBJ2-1	TGTGCCAGCAGCGTAGGCGGGACTAATGTCAATGAGCAGTTCTTC	CASSVGGTNVNEQFF
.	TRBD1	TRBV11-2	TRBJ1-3	TGTGCCAGCAGCTTAGCCCGGACAGGGGGTTACCCTGGAAACACCATATATTTT	CASSLARTGGYPGNTIYF
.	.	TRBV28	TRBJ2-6	TGTGCCAGCAGAATAGGAGGGTCTGGGGCCAACGTCCTGACTTTC	CASRIGGSGANVLTF
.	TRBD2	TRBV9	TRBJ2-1	TGTGCCAGCAGCGTAGTAGCGGGAGCCGCCAACAATGAGCAGTTCTTC	CASSVVAGAANNEQFF
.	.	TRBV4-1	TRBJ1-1	TGCGCCAGCAGCCAAGGTGCAGGGATTGGCACTGAAGCTTTCTTT	CASSQGAGIGTEAFF
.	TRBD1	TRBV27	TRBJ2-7	TGTGCCAGCAGTTTAACTCGGACAGGATCCTACGAGCAGTACTTC	CASSLTRTGSYEQYF
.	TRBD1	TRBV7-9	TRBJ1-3	TGTGCCAGCAGCTTACGACAGGGGGCTGGAAACACCATATATTTT	CASSLRQGAGNTIYF
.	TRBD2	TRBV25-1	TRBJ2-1	TGTGCCAGCAGCCCGACTAGCGGGAGTGTGACACATGAGCAGTTCTTC	CASSPTSGSVTHEQFF
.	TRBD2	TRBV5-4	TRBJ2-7	TGTGCCAGCAGCGTAGGACTAGCGGGGCCCTACGAGCAGTACTTC	CASSVGLAGPYEQYF
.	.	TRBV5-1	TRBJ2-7	TGCGCCAGCAGCTCGGACTTCCCCTACGAGCAGTACTTC	CASSSDFPYEQYF
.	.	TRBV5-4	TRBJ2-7	TGTGCCAGCAGCTTGGCACAGCCCCCCATCTACGAGCAGTACTTC	CASSLAQPPIYEQYF
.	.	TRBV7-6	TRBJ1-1	TGTGCCAGCAGCCCGCAGACAGCAAACACTGAAGCTTTCTTT	CASSPQTANTEAFF
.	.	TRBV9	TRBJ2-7	TGTGCCAGCAGCGGGGGCGTAGCCTCCTACGAGCAGTACTTC	CASSGGVASYEQYF
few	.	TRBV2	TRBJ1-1	TGTGCCAGCAGTGAATTAAGGCTTGGACAGCTTGAAGCTTTCTTT	CASSELRLGQLEAFF
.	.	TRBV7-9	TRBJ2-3	TGTGCCAGCAGCTTAGAAGCGCATCCCACAGATACGCAGTATTTT	CASSLEAHPTDTQYF
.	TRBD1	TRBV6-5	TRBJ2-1	TGTGCCAGCCTGGGGCAGGGGGCCGGTGAGCAGTTCTTC	CASLGQGAGEQFF
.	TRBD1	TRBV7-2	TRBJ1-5	TGTGCCAGCAGCTTAGGACAGGGATTGAGTCAGCCCCAGCATTTT	CASSLGQGLSQPQHF
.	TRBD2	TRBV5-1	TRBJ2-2	TGCGCCAGCAGCTTGGGACTAGCGGGCAACACCGGGGAGCTGTTTTTT	CASSLGLAGNTGELFF
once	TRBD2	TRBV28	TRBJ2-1	TGTGCCAGCAGTCACCAGGGACTAGCGGCATACAATGAGCAGTTCTTC	CASSHQGLAAYNEQFF
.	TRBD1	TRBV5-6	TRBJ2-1	TGTGCCAGCAGCTTGGTTGGACAGGGCGACAATGAGCAGTTCTTC	CASSLVGQGDNEQFF
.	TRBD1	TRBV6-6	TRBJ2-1	TGTGCCAGCAATTACCTGGGGACAGTCACCTACAATGAGCAGTTCTTC	CASNYLGTVTYNEQFF
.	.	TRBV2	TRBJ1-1	TGTGCCAGCCAAATCGGGGGTGGCACTGAAGCTTTCTTT	CASQIGGGTEAFF
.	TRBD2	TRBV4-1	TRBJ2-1	TGCGCCAGCAGCCAAGATATGGCTAGCGGTACCTACAATGAGCAGTTCTTC	CASSQDMASGTYNEQFF
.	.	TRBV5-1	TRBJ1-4	TGCGCCAGCAGCTCATCCGGGAACAATGAAAAACTGTTTTTT	CASSSSGNNEKLFF
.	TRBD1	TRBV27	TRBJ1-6	TGTGCCAGCAGTTTACGACCTCAGGGGGCGCGGGGTTCACCCCTCCACTTT	CASSLRPQGARGSPLHF
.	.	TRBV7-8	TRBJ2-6	TGTGCCAGCAGCTACAGGGTGGGTGGGGCCAACGTCCTGACTTTC	CASSYRVGGANVLTF
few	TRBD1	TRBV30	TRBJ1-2	TGTGCCTGGAGTGTAATGCTGGTACAGGGGAACCCCTATGGCTACACCTTC	CAWSVMLVQGNPYGYTF
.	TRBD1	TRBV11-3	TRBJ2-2	TGTGCCAGCAGCCAGGGGCAGGGGGAGACCGGGGAGCTGTTTTTT	CASSQGQGETGELFF
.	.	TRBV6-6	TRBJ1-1	TGTGCCAGCTCGGCGGGGATGAACACTGAAGCTTTCTTT	CASSAGMNTEAFF
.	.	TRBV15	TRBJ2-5	TGTGCCACCAGCAGAGGACAGACGGAGACCCAGTACTTC	CATSRGQTETQYF
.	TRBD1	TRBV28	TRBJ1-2	TGTGCCAGCAGTCAAGGACAGGGCTACTATGGCTACACCTTC	CASSQGQGYYGYTF
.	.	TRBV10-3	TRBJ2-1	TGTGCCATCAGTACAGGCGGGGTCTATCCCTCGAATGAGCAGTTCTTC	CAISTGGVYPSNEQFF
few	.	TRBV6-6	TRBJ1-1	TGTGCCAGCAGTTACCTCCAGCGGAACACTGAAGCTTTCTTT	CASSYLQRNTEAFF
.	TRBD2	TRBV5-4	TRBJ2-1	TGTGCCAGCAGCCGGGGACTAGATCAGAATGAGCAGTTCTTC	CASSRGLDQNEQFF
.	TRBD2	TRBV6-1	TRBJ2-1	TGTGCCAGCAGTGAAGTCGTTAGCGGGAAGGGTGATGAGCAGTTCTTC	CASSEVVSGKGDEQFF
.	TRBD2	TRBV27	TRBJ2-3	TGTGCCAGCAGTTTCCTACCGGGACTAGCGGTCGCAGATACGCAGTATTTT	CASSFLPGLAVADTQYF
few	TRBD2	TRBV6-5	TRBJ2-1	TGTGCCAGCAGTTACGGCGGGAGACCCTACAATGAGCAGTTCTTC	CASSYGGRPYNEQFF
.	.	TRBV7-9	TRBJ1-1	TGTGCCGGGACGGGGCAGGGAGGTGAAGCTTTCTTT	CAGTGQGGEAFF
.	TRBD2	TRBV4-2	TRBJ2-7	TGTGCCAGGAACCCCTCAACCGCGGGAGGGTACGAGCAGTACTTC	CARNPSTAGGYEQYF